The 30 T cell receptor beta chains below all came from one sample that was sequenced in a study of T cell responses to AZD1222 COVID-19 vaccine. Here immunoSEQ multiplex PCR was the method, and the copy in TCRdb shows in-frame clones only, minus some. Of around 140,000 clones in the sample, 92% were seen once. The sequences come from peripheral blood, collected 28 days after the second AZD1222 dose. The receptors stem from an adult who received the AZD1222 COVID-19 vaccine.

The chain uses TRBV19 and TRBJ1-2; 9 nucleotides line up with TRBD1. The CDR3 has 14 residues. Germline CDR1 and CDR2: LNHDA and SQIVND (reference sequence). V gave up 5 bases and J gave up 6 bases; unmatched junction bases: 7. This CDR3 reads CASSPDRGTDGYTF. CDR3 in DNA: TGTGCCAGTAGTCCAGACAGGGGGACAGATGGCTACACCTTC.

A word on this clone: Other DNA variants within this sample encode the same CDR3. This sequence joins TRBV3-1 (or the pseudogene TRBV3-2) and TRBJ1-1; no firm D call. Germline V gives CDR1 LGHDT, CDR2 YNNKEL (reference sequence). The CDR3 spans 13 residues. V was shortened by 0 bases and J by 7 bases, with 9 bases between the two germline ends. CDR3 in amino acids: CASSQDQGSEAFF. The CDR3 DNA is TGTGCCAGCAGCCAAGATCAAGGCAGTGAAGCTTTCTTT.

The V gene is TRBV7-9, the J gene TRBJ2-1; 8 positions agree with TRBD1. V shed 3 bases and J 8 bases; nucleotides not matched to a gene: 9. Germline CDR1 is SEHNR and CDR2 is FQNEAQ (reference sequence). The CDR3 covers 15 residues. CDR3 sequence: CASSFGQGAADEQFF. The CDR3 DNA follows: TGTGCCAGCAGCTTTGGGCAGGGGGCGGCGGATGAGCAGTTCTTC.

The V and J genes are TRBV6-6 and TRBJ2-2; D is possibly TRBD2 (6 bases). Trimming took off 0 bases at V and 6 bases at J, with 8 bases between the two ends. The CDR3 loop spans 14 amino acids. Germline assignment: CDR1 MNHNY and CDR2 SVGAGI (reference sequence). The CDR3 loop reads CASSYSASAGELFF. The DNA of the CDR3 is TGTGCCAGCAGTTACTCGGCTAGCGCCGGGGAGCTGTTTTTT.

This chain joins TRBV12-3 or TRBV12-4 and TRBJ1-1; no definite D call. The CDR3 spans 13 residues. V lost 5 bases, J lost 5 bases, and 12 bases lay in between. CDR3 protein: CASSQIGKTEAFF. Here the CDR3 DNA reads TGTGCCAGCAGTCAAATAGGAAAGACTGAAGCTTTCTTT.

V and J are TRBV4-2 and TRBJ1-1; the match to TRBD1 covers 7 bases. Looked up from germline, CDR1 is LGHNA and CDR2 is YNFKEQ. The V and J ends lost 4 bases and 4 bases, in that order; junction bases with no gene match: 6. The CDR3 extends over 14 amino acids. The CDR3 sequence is CASSPEGAVTEAFF. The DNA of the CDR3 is TGTGCCAGCAGCCCCGAGGGGGCCGTCACTGAAGCTTTCTTT.

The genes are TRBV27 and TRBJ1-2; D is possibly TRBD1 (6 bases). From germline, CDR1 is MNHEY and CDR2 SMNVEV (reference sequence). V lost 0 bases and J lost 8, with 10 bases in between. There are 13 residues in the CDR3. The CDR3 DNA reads TGTGCCAGCAGTTTATCAGGGGGTGAAGGCTACACCTTC. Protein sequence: CASSLSGGEGYTF.

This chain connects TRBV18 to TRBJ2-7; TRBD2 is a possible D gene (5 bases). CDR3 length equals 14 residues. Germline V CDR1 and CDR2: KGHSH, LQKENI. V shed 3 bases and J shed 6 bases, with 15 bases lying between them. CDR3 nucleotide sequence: TGTGCCAGCTCACCTCTGACGGAGGCCCCCGAGCAGTACTTC. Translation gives CASSPLTEAPEQYF.

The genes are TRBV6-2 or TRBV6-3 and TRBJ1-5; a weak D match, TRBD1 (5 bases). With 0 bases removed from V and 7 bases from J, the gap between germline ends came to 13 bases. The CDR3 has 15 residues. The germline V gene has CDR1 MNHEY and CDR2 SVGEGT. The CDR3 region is CASSYSQGIGQPQHF. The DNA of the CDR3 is TGTGCCAGCAGTTACTCTCAGGGAATTGGACAGCCCCAGCATTTT.

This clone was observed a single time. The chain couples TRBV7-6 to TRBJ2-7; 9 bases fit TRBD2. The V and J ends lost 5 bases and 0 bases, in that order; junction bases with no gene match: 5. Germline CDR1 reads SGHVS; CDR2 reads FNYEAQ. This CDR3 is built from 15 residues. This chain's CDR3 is CASSQLSGSSYEQYF. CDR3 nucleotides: TGTGCCAGCAGCCAACTTAGCGGGAGCTCCTACGAGCAGTACTTC.

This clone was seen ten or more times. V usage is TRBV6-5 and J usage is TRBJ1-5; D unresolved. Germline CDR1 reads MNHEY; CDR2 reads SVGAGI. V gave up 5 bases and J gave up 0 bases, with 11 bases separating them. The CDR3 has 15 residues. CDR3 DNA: TGTGCCAGCAGTCACGGAGTTTATAGCAATCAGCCCCAGCATTTT. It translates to CASSHGVYSNQPQHF.

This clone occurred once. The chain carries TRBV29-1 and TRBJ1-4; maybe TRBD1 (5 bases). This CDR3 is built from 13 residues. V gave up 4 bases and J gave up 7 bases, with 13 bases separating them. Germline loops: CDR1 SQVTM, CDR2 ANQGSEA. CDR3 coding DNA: TGCAGCGTTGGAGGCAGGGATTCTGAAAAACTGTTTTTT. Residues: CSVGGRDSEKLFF.

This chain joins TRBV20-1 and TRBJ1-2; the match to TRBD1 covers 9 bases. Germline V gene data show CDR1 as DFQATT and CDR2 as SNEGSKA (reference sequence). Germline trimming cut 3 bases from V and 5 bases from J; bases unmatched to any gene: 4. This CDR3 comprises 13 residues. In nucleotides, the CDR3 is TGCAGTGCTAGTCCGGGACAGGGTTATGGCTACACCTTC. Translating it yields CSASPGQGYGYTF.

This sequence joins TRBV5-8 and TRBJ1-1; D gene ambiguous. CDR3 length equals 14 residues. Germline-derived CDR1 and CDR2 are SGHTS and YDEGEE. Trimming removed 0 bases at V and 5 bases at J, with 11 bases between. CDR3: CASSLAGFGTEAFF. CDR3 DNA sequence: TGTGCCAGCAGCTTGGCGGGGTTTGGGACTGAAGCTTTCTTT.

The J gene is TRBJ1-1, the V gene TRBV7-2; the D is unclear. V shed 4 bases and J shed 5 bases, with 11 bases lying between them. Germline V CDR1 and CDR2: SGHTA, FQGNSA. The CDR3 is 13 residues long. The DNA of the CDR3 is TGTGCCAGCAGCTCTCAGGAAGGAACTGAAGCTTTCTTT. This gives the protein CASSSQEGTEAFF.

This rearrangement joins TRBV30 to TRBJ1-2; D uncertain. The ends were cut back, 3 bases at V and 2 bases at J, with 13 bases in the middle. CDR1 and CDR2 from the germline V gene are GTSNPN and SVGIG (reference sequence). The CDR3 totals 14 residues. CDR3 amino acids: CAWRVYGGNYGYTF. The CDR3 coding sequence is TGTGCCTGGAGAGTTTACGGAGGGAACTATGGCTACACCTTC.

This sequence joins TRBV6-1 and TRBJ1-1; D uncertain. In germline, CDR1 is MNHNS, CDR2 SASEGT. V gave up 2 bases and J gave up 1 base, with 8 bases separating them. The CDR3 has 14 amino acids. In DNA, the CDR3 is TGTGCCAGCAGTGAACTCTACAGGAACACTGAAGCTTTCTTT. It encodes CASSELYRNTEAFF.

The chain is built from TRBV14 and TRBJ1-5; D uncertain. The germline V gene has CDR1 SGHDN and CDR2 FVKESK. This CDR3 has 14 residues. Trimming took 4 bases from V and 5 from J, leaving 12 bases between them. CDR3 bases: TGTGCCAGCAGCCCAAACTCGATGGATCAGCCCCAGCATTTT. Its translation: CASSPNSMDQPQHF. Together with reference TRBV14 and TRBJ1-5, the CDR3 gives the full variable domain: EAGVTQFPSHSVIEKGQTVTLRCDPISGHDNLYWYRRVMGKEIKFLLHFVKESKQDESGMPNNRFLAERTGGTYSTLKVQPAELEDSGVYFCASSPNSMDQPQHFGDGTRLSIL.

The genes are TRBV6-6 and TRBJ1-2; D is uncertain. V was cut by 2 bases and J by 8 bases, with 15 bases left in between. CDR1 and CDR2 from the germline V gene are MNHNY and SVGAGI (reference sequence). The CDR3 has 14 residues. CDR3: CASSYGWGNFGYTF. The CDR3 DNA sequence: TGTGCCAGCAGTTACGGGTGGGGAAACTTCGGCTACACCTTC.

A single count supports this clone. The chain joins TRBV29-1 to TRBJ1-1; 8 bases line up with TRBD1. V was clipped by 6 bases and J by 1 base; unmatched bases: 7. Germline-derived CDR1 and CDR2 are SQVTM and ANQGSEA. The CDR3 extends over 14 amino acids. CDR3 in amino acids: CSVRDRRSNTEAFF. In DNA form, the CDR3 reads TGCAGCGTACGGGACAGGCGGTCGAACACTGAAGCTTTCTTT. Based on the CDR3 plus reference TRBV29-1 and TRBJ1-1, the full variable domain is SAVISQKPSRDICQRGTSLTIQCQVDSQVTMMFWYRQQPGQSLTLIATANQGSEATYESGFVIDKFPISRPNLTFSTLTVSNMSPEDSSIYLCSVRDRRSNTEAFFGQGTRLTVV.

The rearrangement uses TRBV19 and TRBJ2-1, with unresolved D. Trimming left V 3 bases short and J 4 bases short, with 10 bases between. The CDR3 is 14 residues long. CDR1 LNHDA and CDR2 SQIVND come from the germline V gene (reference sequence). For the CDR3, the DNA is TGTGCCAGTAGTATTGAGTTCGGGTACAATGAGCAGTTCTTC. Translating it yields CASSIEFGYNEQFF.

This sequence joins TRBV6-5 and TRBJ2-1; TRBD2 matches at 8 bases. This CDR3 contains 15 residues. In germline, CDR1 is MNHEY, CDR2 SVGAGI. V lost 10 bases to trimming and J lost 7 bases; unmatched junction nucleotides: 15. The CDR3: CATIGPGAGANEQFF. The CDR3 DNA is TGTGCCACGATTGGACCAGGAGCGGGAGCAAATGAGCAGTTCTTC.

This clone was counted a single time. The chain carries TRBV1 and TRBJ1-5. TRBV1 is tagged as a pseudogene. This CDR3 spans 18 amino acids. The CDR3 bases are TGCACCAGCAGCCAAGGGAGATCATCCCTAGATAGCAATCAGCCCCAGCATTTT. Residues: CTSSQGRSSLDSNQPQHF.

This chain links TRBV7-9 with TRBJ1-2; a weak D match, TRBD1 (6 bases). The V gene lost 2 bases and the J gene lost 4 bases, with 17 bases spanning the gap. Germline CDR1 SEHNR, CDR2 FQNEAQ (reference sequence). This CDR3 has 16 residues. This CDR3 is CASSLPTGGLVYGYTF. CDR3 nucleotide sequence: TGTGCCAGCAGCTTACCGACCGGGGGGCTAGTCTATGGCTACACCTTC.

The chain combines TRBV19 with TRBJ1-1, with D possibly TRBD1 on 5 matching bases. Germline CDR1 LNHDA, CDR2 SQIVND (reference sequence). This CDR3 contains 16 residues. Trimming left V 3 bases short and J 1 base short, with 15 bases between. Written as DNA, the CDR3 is TGTGCCAGTAGTATCGGGGCGGGCCGAGGGAACACTGAAGCTTTCTTT. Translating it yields CASSIGAGRGNTEAFF.

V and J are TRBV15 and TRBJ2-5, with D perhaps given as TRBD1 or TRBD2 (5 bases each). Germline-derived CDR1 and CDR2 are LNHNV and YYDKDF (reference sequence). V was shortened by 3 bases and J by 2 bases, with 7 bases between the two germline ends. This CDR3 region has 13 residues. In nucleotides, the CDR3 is TGTGCCACCAGCAGGGGACCACAAGAGACCCAGTACTTC. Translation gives CATSRGPQETQYF.

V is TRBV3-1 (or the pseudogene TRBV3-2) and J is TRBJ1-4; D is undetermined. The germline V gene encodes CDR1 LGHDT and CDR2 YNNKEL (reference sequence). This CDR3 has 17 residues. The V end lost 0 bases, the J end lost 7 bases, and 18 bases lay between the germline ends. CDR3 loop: CASSQDYQTKSGEKLFF. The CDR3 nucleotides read TGTGCCAGCAGCCAAGACTATCAAACTAAGAGTGGTGAAAAACTGTTTTTT.

The CDR3 region has the DNA TGTGCCACCAGTTCTGCGGGGGGCACCGGGGAGCTGTTTTTT. Residues: CATSSAGGTGELFF. The chain uses TRBV24-1 and TRBJ2-2; TRBD2 agrees at 8 bases. CDR1 is KGHDR, CDR2 SFDVKD, per germline. The trim removed 6 bases at V and 4 bases at J, leaving 3 bases unmatched. This CDR3 region has 14 residues.

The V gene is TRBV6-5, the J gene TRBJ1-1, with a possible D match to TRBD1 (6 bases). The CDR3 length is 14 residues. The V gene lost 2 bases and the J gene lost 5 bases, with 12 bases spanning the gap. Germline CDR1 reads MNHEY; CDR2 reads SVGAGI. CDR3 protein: CASSYVQGWTEAFF. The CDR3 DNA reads TGTGCCAGCAGTTACGTGCAGGGGTGGACTGAAGCTTTCTTT.

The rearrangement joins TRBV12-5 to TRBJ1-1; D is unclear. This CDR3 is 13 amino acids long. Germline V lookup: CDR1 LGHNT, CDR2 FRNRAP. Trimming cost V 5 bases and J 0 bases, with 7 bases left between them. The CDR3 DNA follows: TGTGCTAGTGGTCGCAAGGTGAACACTGAAGCTTTCTTT. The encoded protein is CASGRKVNTEAFF.